This T cell receptor beta chain was captured in a study of blood T cell repertoires in COVID-19 (TCRdb year 2020). A note on the overall study: Samples covering the acute and convalescent phases of COVID-19 were provided by collaborators in the United States, Italy and Spain. Nearly every sample came with metadata listing a de-identified subject ID, COVID-19 status, age in years and sex. HLA class I and class II types, where available, came from metadata supplied by the sample provider rather than from assay-based typing. A freely available public database, intended as a resource for researchers studying the immune response to SARS-CoV-2, is where the repertoires were released. The material from the prospective study consisted of cDNA or gDNA derived from T cells, B-cell-depleted T cells, or PBMCs. Samples came from the ongoing ImmuneRACE study (first 160 participants) plus 1,254 subjects from 6 global collaborators. Deeply sampled blood TCRbeta repertoires from subjects exposed to, actively infected with, or recovered from COVID-19 were included in the dataset.

On the study overall, not on this receptor specifically: The quantity of clinical and demographic metadata differed by source and by participant and was supplied without curation.

CDR1 is given as MNHEY and CDR2 as SVGAGI, both from the germline V gene. Deletion took 8 bases off V and 1 base off J, with a span of 10 bases between the germline ends. The CDR3 has 13 amino acids, counting the end cysteine and phenylalanine. The read is trimmed to its CDR3 DNA, 39 bases read in frame from base 1. As regards this clone: Its antigen is unknown. Per-base qualities were not stored, and no clone one base away is much larger.

TCRbeta CDR3 regions were amplified from genomic DNA by means of the immunoSEQ Assay, a bias-controlled multiplex PCR. The source study handled its data this way. The number of nucleated cells in each sample was estimated by amplification of reference gene primers within the assay. To quantify the absolute abundance of each unique TCRbeta CDR3 rearrangement, sequence reads were collapsed and filtered. For each sample, productive Simpson clonality was calculated by taking the square root of Simpson's diversity index across productive rearrangements. TCRdb's version of the immuneACCESS table is confined to in-frame rearrangements and falls short of the full clone set. An unresolved V gene accounts for under half of the shortfall where checked; the remainder is of unknown origin. The DNA gave D and trimming, while V, J and clone size come from that table. Here the sample has about 220,000 clones; roughly 85% occur a single time. In total, the top ten clones hold about 2.5% of the sample.

Whole blood was collected in K2EDTA tubes by collaborating institutions according to the institutions' own protocols. Collaborator samples were shipped for TCRbeta analysis as frozen whole blood, isolated PBMCs, or DNA extracted from either sample type. The sample taken for sequencing was peripheral blood. The rearranged chain carries TRBV6-5 and TRBJ2-3; possibly the D gene is TRBD2, per 5 matching bases. This receptor was obtained from a woman aged 40-49 years with active or convalescent COVID-19. CDR3 region: CASGRAGTDTQYF. The sequenced DNA: TGTGCCAGCGGGAGAGCGGGCACAGATACGCAGTATTTT.